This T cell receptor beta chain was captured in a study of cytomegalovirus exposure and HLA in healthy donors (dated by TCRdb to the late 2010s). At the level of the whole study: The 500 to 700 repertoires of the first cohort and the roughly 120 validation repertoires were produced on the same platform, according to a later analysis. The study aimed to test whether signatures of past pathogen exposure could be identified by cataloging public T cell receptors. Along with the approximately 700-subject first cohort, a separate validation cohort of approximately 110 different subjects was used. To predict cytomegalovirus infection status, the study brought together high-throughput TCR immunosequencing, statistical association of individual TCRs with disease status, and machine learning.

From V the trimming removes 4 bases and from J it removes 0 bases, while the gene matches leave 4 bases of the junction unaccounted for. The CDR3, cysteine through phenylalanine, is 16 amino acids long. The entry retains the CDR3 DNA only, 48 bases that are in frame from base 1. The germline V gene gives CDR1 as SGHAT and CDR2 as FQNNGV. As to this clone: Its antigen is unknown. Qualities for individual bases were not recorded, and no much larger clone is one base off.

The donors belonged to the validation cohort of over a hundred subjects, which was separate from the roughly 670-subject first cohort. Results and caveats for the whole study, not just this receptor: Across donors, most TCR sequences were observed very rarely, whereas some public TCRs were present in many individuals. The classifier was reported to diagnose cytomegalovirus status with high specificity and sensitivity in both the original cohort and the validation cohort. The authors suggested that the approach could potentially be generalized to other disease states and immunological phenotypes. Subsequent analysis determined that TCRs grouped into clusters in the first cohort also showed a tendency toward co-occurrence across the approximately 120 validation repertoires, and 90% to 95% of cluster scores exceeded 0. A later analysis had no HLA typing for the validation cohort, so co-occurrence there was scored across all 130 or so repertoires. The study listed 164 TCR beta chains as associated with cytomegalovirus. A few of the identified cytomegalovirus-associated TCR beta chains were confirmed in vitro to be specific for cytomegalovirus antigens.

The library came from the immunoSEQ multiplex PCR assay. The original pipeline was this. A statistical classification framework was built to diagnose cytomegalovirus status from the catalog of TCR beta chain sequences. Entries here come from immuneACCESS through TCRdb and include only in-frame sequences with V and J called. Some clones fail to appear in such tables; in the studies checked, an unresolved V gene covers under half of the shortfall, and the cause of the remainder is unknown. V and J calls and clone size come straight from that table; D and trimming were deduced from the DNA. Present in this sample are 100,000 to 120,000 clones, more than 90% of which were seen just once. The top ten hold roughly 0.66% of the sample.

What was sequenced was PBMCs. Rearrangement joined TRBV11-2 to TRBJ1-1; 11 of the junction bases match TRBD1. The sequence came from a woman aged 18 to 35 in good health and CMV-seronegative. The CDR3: CASSSGQGGMNTEAFF. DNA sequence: TGTGCCAGCAGCTCGGGACAGGGGGGGATGAACACTGAAGCTTTCTTT. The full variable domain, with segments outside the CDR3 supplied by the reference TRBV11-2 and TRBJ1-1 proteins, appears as EAGVAQSPRYKIIEKRQSVAFWCNPISGHATLYWYQQILGQGPKLLIQFQNNGVVDDSQLPKDRFSAERLKGVDSTLKIQPAKLEDSAVYLCASSSGQGGMNTEAFFGQGTRLTVV.